These T cell receptor beta chains were read from a single sample in a study of T cell responses to AZD1222 COVID-19 vaccine. Only in-frame clones appear in the TCRdb table, and some are missing; sequencing was by immunoSEQ multiplex PCR. The repertoire has tens of thousands of clones, 89% of them found once; the top ten carry approximately 2.1%. Sequencing used peripheral blood, obtained on day 0 of AZD1222 vaccination. The receptor set was obtained from an adult in good health. Each CDR3 is given with its conserved first and last residue. Clone sizes are given selectively: once, few, many, or a class where the clone is expanded.

- TRBJ2-7 TRBV12-3/TRBV12-4 CATSLVGSEQYF
- TRBJ2-1 TRBV18 CASSPREGSSYNEQFF
- TRBJ1-6 TRBV5-5 CASSPGEGNSPLHF
- TRBJ1-2 TRBV3-1/TRBV3-2 CASSNRAAYGYTF
- TRBJ1-2 TRBV7-9 CASSLEGPRGYTF
- TRBJ2-7 TRBV27 CASSLNGYEQYF
- TRBJ2-4 TRBV14 CASSQGGILSAKNIQYF
- TRBJ2-1 TRBV12-5 CASGLGTSSNEQFF
- TRBJ1-2 TRBV10-1 CASSVTGSYGYTF
- TRBJ1-5 TRBV18 CASSPYRDRGTYSNQPQHF
- TRBJ1-4 TRBV7-6 CASSLVGTTNEKLFF
- TRBJ1-3 TRBV19 CASGGQGSFGNTIYF
once TRBJ1-2 TRBV2 CASSRQGAEYGYTF
- TRBJ1-2 TRBV19 CASSIYRGAEMNGYTF
- TRBJ2-7 TRBV4-1 CASSQVFGDAGSYEQYF
- TRBJ2-3 TRBV3-1/TRBV3-2 CASSPEVGATQYF
- TRBJ1-4 TRBV7-8 CASSAAGQAYNEKLFF
- TRBJ1-5 TRBV6-5 CASRQVNNQPQHF
- TRBJ2-5 TRBV5-1 CASSFPEETQYF
- TRBJ1-1 TRBV16 CASSFRNTEAFF
- TRBJ1-1 TRBV7-8 CASSTGQGGNTEAFF
- TRBJ2-7 TRBV7-2 CASSLTGLSGTATYEQYF
- TRBJ1-6 TRBV19 CASREPAGNSPLHF
- TRBJ2-1 TRBV28 CATGGPREQFF
once TRBJ2-1 TRBV3-1/TRBV3-2 CASSLDYSYNEQFF
- TRBJ1-2 TRBV6-5 CASRGSGTVYGYTF
few TRBJ1-3 TRBV5-1 CASSPDGSGNTIYF
- TRBJ2-1 TRBV5-4 CASSLATGAYNEQFF
- TRBJ1-1 TRBV12-3/TRBV12-4 CASRTTENTEAFF
- TRBJ2-7 TRBV7-8 CASSFGRFTYEQYF
- TRBJ2-3 TRBV3-1/TRBV3-2 CASSQPPGLAGAPDTQYF
- TRBJ2-5 TRBV7-9 CASSLGRGRQETQYF
- TRBJ1-5 TRBV18 CASSPGQVNQPQHF